These 3 T cell receptor beta chains share one sample of origin, sequenced in a study of blood T cell repertoires in COVID-19. Sequenced by immunoSEQ multiplex PCR; TCRdb stores in-frame clones only, minus some. The sample has around 100,000 clones, approximately 84% seen once. The sample was peripheral blood. The receptor source for this set is a man aged 25-45 years in a cohort sampled during active COVID-19.

The chain joins TRBV30 to TRBJ1-4; 9 nucleotides line up with TRBD1. Germline-derived CDR1 and CDR2 are GTSNPN and SVGIG (reference sequence). The CDR3 loop spans 13 amino acids. Trimming removed 8 bases from V and 7 bases from J; junction bases left unmatched: 8. CDR3 bases: TGTGCCATGTCACAGGGGGCTGGTGAAAAACTGTTTTTT. It codes for CAMSQGAGEKLFF.

V is TRBV5-1 and J is TRBJ2-3; 10 bases fit TRBD2. J gave up 5 bases and V 3 bases, and 12 bases lay outside the gene matches. The CDR3 is 17 residues long. Germline values: CDR1 SGHRS, CDR2 YFSETQ. CDR3 residues: CASSSPMEGLARDTQYF. The CDR3 DNA follows: TGCGCCAGCAGCTCGCCTATGGAGGGACTAGCGAGAGATACGCAGTATTTT.

V is TRBV6-6 and J is TRBJ2-7; D uncertain. The V end lost 4 bases, the J end lost 4 bases, and 8 bases lay between the germline ends. From germline, CDR1 is MNHNY and CDR2 SVGAGI (reference sequence). This CDR3 has 12 amino acids. The CDR3 sequence: CASSFGSYEQYF. CDR3 nucleotides: TGTGCCAGCAGTTTCGGGTCATACGAGCAGTACTTC.